The clone carrying this T cell receptor (beta chain) has just a few counts. The antigen is undetermined. This sample was taken from a study of cytomegalovirus exposure and HLA in healthy donors. Regarding the study as a whole: 164 TCR beta chains were listed as cytomegalovirus-associated.

Researchers ran the PCR with 60 Vbeta and 13 Jbeta primers. TCRdb keeps only in-frame clones here, not all; method: immunoSEQ multiplex PCR. Of fewer than 85,000 clones listed, 78% were seen once; the top ten hold less than 6.5%. The specimen sequenced was PBMCs. This sequence was found in a man in his late teens or twenties in good health and CMV-seropositive.

DNA for the CDR3: TGTGCCAGCAGCGTAGGAGACACCGGGGAGCTGTTTTTT. This gives the protein CASSVGDTGELFF. The V call is TRBV9, the J call TRBJ2-2; D call uncertain. V lost 0 bases to trimming and J lost 3 bases, with 3 bases between them. The CDR3 is 13 residues long. The germline V gene encodes CDR1 SGDLS and CDR2 YYNGEE.